The 9 T cell receptor beta chains reported below all come from one sample, sequenced in a study of blood T cell repertoires in COVID-19. This table comes from immunoSEQ multiplex PCR, and its TCRdb copy is limited to in-frame clones, with some not included. The sample comprises about 49,000 clones, about 85% of which are singletons, and 12% to 15% rests with the top ten. Sequencing used peripheral blood. These TCRs come from a human donor in a cohort sampled during active COVID-19.

In this sample, this clone turned up once. V usage is TRBV14 and J usage is TRBJ2-2; weak D call: TRBD1 (7 bases). CDR3 length equals 17 residues. Germline CDR1 reads SGHDN; CDR2 reads FVKESK. Trimming shortened V by 5 bases and J by 5 bases, and 21 bases separated the two germline ends. CDR3 in amino acids: CASSDRSLAGGTGELFF. The CDR3 bases are TGTGCCAGCAGCGATCGGTCTTTAGCAGGGGGGACCGGGGAGCTGTTTTTT. Supplemented by reference TRBV14 and TRBJ2-2, the full variable domain reads EAGVTQFPSHSVIEKGQTVTLRCDPISGHDNLYWYRRVMGKEIKFLLHFVKESKQDESGMPNNRFLAERTGGTYSTLKVQPAELEDSGVYFCASSDRSLAGGTGELFFGEGSRLTVL.

The J gene is TRBJ1-1, the V gene TRBV5-1, with 9 bases identical to TRBD1. The CDR3 sequence is 15 residues long. V dropped 4 bases and J dropped 4; count of bases not matched to a gene: 8. Germline CDR1 is SGHRS and CDR2 is YFSETQ. The CDR3: CASSIKQGAGTEAFF. The CDR3, as DNA: TGCGCCAGCAGCATCAAACAGGGGGCGGGCACTGAAGCTTTCTTT.

The chain's CDR3 is CASSSPGQQGPNTEAFF. The CDR3, as DNA: TGTGCCAGCAGTTCTCCCGGACAGCAGGGCCCGAACACTGAAGCTTTCTTT. The rearrangement joins TRBV27 to TRBJ1-1; weak D call: TRBD1 (6 bases). V was clipped by 4 bases and J by 1 base, with 19 bases between them. Germline lookup yields CDR1 MNHEY and CDR2 SMNVEV (reference sequence). The CDR3 has 17 residues.

The chain has TRBV3-1 (or the pseudogene TRBV3-2) and TRBJ2-7; 9 bases line up with TRBD1. The trim removed 4 bases at V and 2 bases at J, leaving 6 bases unmatched. CDR1 is LGHDT, CDR2 YNNKEL, per germline (reference sequence). The CDR3 spans 15 residues. The CDR3 loop is CASSRTGTGPYEQYF. CDR3 nucleotides: TGTGCCAGCAGCCGGACCGGGACAGGGCCCTACGAGCAGTACTTC.

This clone was observed once. The V call is TRBV29-1, the J call TRBJ2-3; D unresolved. Germline loops: CDR1 SQVTM, CDR2 ANQGSEA. This CDR3 contains 13 residues. V lost 1 base and J lost 5, with 10 bases in between. CDR3 sequence reads: CSVEAVARDTQYF. For the CDR3, the DNA is TGCAGCGTTGAAGCTGTCGCTAGAGATACGCAGTATTTT.

The J gene is TRBJ1-1, the V gene TRBV19, with D hard to call. V was pared by 4 bases and J by 1 base, with 16 bases between. Germline assignment: CDR1 LNHDA and CDR2 SQIVND (reference sequence). This CDR3 comprises 16 residues. This CDR3 reads CASSTPSGGGNTEAFF. The CDR3 nucleotides read TGTGCCAGTAGTACCCCATCGGGAGGAGGGAACACTGAAGCTTTCTTT. Full variable domain (rest looked up from reference TRBV19 and TRBJ1-1): DGGITQSPKYLFRKEGQNVTLSCEQNLNHDAMYWYRQDPGQGLRLIYYSQIVNDFQKGDIAEGYSVSREKKESFPLTVTSAQKNPTAFYLCASSTPSGGGNTEAFFGQGTRLTVV.

This chain connects TRBV2 to TRBJ2-7; possibly TRBD1 for D (5 bases). In germline, CDR1 is SNHLY, CDR2 FYNNEI. V was cut by 4 bases and J by 0 bases, with 10 bases left in between. This CDR3 has 14 residues. CDR3: CASSGQGHSYEQYF. The CDR3 DNA follows: TGTGCCAGCAGTGGGCAGGGCCACTCCTACGAGCAGTACTTC.

This clone was seen only once. V and J are TRBV11-2 and TRBJ2-2; 7 bases are a match to TRBD2. Germline V CDR1 and CDR2: SGHAT, FQNNGV. The CDR3 spans 18 residues. V dropped 0 bases and J dropped 3; count of bases not matched to a gene: 10. The chain's CDR3 is CASSLEGGGKFDTGELFF. CDR3 nucleotides: TGTGCCAGCAGCTTAGAGGGGGGAGGGAAGTTCGACACCGGGGAGCTGTTTTTT.

The gene calls are TRBV6-4 and TRBJ2-2; D is possibly TRBD2 (6 bases). CDR3 length equals 15 residues. Germline assignment: CDR1 MRHNA and CDR2 SNTAGT. Trimming shortened V by 4 bases and J by 4 bases, and 13 bases separated the two germline ends. CDR3 in amino acids: CASSATEGITGELFF. CDR3 coding DNA: TGTGCCAGCAGTGCCACGGAGGGAATCACCGGGGAGCTGTTTTTT.